The rows below give T cell receptor beta chains drawn from one sample of a study of sequential checkpoint blockade in melanoma. Sequenced by immunoSEQ multiplex PCR; TCRdb stores in-frame clones only, minus some. Among roughly 20,000 clones, around 80% were seen once, and the ten largest hold 30% to 45%. Here the sequenced sample was CD8+ T cells sorted from blood (inferred from file names), taken from a patient given nivolumab and ipilimumab in sequence. Receptors originate from a human donor with melanoma. The CDR3 runs from the conserved cysteine through the conserved F or W. The D gene is left open where the match is weak. Clone size, where shown, is once, few, many, or a class for clones that have expanded.

v_call	j_call	clone_size	d_call	cdr3_aa	cdr3_nt
TRBV19	TRBJ2-7	NA	TRBD2	CASSSEGTTVYEQYF	TGTGCCAGTAGTAGCGAGGGGACTACCGTCTACGAGCAGTACTTC
TRBV19	TRBJ2-1	NA	TRBD1	CASSIDPGTGQFF	TGTGCCAGTAGTATAGACCCCGGGACAGGGCAGTTCTTC
TRBV9	TRBJ1-3	few	TRBD1	CASSDADRTGNTIYF	TGTGCCAGCAGCGATGCGGACAGGACTGGAAACACCATATATTTT
TRBV30	TRBJ2-4	NA	NA	CAWSVLRPGNIQYF	TGTGCCTGGAGTGTACTCCGACCGGGAAACATTCAGTACTTC
TRBV20-1	TRBJ2-7	NA	NA	CSGLRGEQYF	TGCAGTGGCCTTCGGGGGGAGCAGTACTTC
TRBV7-9	TRBJ1-1	NA	NA	CASEKNTEAFF	TGTGCCAGCGAGAAGAACACTGAAGCTTTCTTT
TRBV28	TRBJ1-2	few	NA	CASSWAGLLTNYGYTF	TGTGCCAGCAGTTGGGCGGGCCTTCTAACTAACTATGGCTACACCTTC
TRBV5-5	TRBJ2-1	NA	TRBD2	CASSIGLAGSYNEQFF	TGTGCCAGCAGCATTGGGCTAGCGGGGTCCTACAATGAGCAGTTCTTC
TRBV29-1	TRBJ1-2	NA	TRBD1	CSVDYTGGADYGYTF	TGCAGCGTGGACTATACAGGGGGCGCGGACTATGGCTACACCTTC
TRBV7-9	TRBJ1-4	NA	TRBD1	CASSRRTGSEKLFF	TGTGCCAGCAGCCGTAGGACAGGGAGTGAAAAACTGTTTTTT
TRBV5-1	TRBJ1-3	NA	NA	CASSLPDISGNTIYF	TGCGCCAGCAGCTTACCGGACATCTCTGGAAACACCATATATTTT
TRBV19	TRBJ1-4	NA	NA	CASSLLFPRSEKLFF	TGTGCCAGTAGTCTTTTATTCCCCCGGAGTGAAAAACTGTTTTTT
TRBV29-1	TRBJ2-2	NA	NA	CSVRDAGVSAGELFF	TGCAGCGTTCGCGACGCAGGGGTTTCGGCCGGGGAGCTGTTTTTT
TRBV13	TRBJ2-1	NA	NA	CASSFILANNEQFF	TGTGCCAGCAGCTTTATCCTAGCGAACAATGAGCAGTTCTTC
TRBV10-3	TRBJ2-7	NA	TRBD1	CAISGTESYEQYF	TGTGCCATCAGCGGGACAGAATCTTACGAGCAGTACTTC
TRBV4-1	TRBJ2-7	once	TRBD2	CASSQAGTSGDYEQYF	TGCGCCAGCAGCCAAGCAGGGACTAGCGGGGACTACGAGCAGTACTTC
TRBV6-6	TRBJ2-1	NA	TRBD2	CASGIRGGRYYNEQFF	TGTGCCAGCGGGATTCGGGGGGGCCGGTACTACAATGAGCAGTTCTTC
TRBV30	TRBJ1-1	NA	TRBD1	CAWSPTGDTEAFF	TGTGCCTGGAGCCCCACAGGGGACACTGAAGCTTTCTTT
TRBV7-9	TRBJ1-6	NA	NA	CASSLGVNSPLHF	TGTGCCAGCAGCTTAGGCGTTAATTCCCCCCTCCACTTT
TRBV6-9	TRBJ1-5	few	TRBD1	CASSYSIQGNQPQHF	TGTGCCAGCAGTTACTCGATACAGGGGAATCAGCCCCAGCATTTT
TRBV19	TRBJ1-5	NA	TRBD1	CAKTGVNNQPQHF	TGTGCCAAAACAGGGGTTAACAATCAGCCCCAGCATTTT
TRBV28	TRBJ2-7	NA	NA	CASSPRYEQYF	TGTGCCAGCAGTCCGAGGTACGAGCAGTACTTC
TRBV6-5	TRBJ1-2	NA	NA	CASSLTIGANYGYTF	TGTGCCAGCAGTCTAACTATCGGAGCTAACTATGGCTACACCTTC
TRBV13	TRBJ2-7	few	NA	CASSSPDISYEQYF	TGTGCCAGCAGCTCCCCGGACATCTCCTACGAGCAGTACTTC
TRBV27	TRBJ1-2	NA	TRBD1	CAGSPTAGGAFGYTF	TGTGCCGGCAGTCCAACCGCAGGGGGCGCATTTGGCTACACCTTC
TRBV14	TRBJ2-7	NA	NA	CASSPNRYPYEQYF	TGTGCCAGCAGTCCCAATAGATACCCCTACGAGCAGTACTTC
TRBV27	TRBJ1-1	NA	NA	CASSPLQANTEALF	TGTGCCAGCAGCCCGTTGCAAGCGAACACTGAAGCTCTCTTT
TRBV9	TRBJ2-2	few	NA	CASSPFVTGELFF	TGTGCCAGCAGCCCTTTTGTCACCGGGGAGCTGTTTTTT
TRBV28	TRBJ2-7	NA	TRBD2	CASSLRLARYEQYF	TGTGCCAGCAGTCTGCGACTAGCACGTTACGAGCAGTACTTC
TRBV5-1	TRBJ2-1	NA	TRBD2	CASSSARGLADNEQFF	TGCGCCAGCAGCTCTGCTCGGGGACTAGCGGACAATGAGCAGTTCTTC
TRBV7-8	TRBJ2-1	medium-sized	TRBD1	CASSQGTGPGNEQFF	TGTGCCAGCAGCCAGGGGACAGGCCCCGGGAATGAGCAGTTCTTC
TRBV6-1	TRBJ2-5	NA	TRBD1	CASSKGQGAKLETQYF	TGTGCCAGCAGTAAAGGACAGGGGGCAAAATTAGAGACCCAGTACTTC
TRBV27	TRBJ2-7	NA	TRBD2	CASSHRRGAYEQYF	TGTGCCAGCAGCCATAGACGGGGGGCCTACGAGCAGTACTTC
TRBV5-6	TRBJ1-3	NA	NA	CASSLQASGNTIYF	TGTGCCAGCAGCTTGCAGGCATCTGGAAACACCATATATTTT
TRBV7-9	TRBJ2-7	NA	NA	CASSLAYGEQYF	TGTGCCAGCAGCTTAGCGTACGGCGAGCAGTACTTC
TRBV28	TRBJ1-2	NA	NA	CASSFHRQELYGYTF	TGTGCCAGCAGTTTTCATCGACAGGAACTCTATGGCTACACCTTC
TRBV5-1	TRBJ2-1	once	TRBD1	CASSPDRGGGNEQFF	TGCGCCAGCAGCCCCGACAGGGGAGGAGGCAATGAGCAGTTCTTC
TRBV29-1	TRBJ1-1	NA	NA	CSVLRNTEAFF	TGCAGCGTTCTCAGGAACACTGAAGCTTTCTTT
TRBV27	TRBJ2-1	NA	TRBD2	CASTPHHLREDYNEQFF	TGTGCCAGCACCCCGCACCATTTGCGGGAGGACTACAATGAGCAGTTCTTC
TRBV4-1	TRBJ1-5	NA	TRBD1	CASSQDPTGVKSNQPQHF	TGCGCCAGCAGCCAAGATCCGACAGGGGTTAAGAGCAATCAGCCCCAGCATTTT
TRBV30	TRBJ2-3	NA	NA	CAWTQGLAADTQYF	TGTGCCTGGACCCAGGGGCTAGCTGCAGATACGCAGTATTTT
TRBV27	TRBJ1-2	NA	TRBD1	CASSNDRGQDGYTF	TGTGCCAGCAGTAACGACAGGGGGCAGGACGGCTACACCTTC
TRBV28	TRBJ2-3	NA	TRBD2	CASSFQISGGPTSSTDTQYF	TGTGCCAGCAGTTTTCAAATTAGCGGGGGGCCGACTTCTAGCACAGATACGCAGTATTTT
TRBV2	TRBJ1-2	NA	NA	CAAVRERGYTF	TGTGCCGCGGTCCGGGAGCGGGGCTACACCTTC
TRBV10-3	TRBJ1-1	NA	TRBD1	CAISEGQGKTEAFF	TGTGCCATCAGCGAGGGACAGGGAAAAACTGAAGCTTTCTTT
TRBV28	TRBJ1-3	NA	NA	CASSLTQSSGNTIYF	TGTGCCAGCAGTTTGACTCAAAGCTCTGGAAACACCATATATTTT
TRBV29-1	TRBJ2-2	NA	NA	CSVVVREGTGELFF	TGCAGCGTTGTGGTTCGGGAAGGCACCGGGGAGCTGTTTTTT
TRBV7-9	TRBJ2-5	NA	TRBD2	CASSLAVAGDGETQYF	TGTGCCAGCAGCTTAGCAGTAGCGGGAGACGGCGAGACCCAGTACTTC
TRBV5-5	TRBJ2-7	NA	NA	CASSLAAGRNEQYF	TGTGCCAGCAGCTTGGCGGCAGGGAGGAACGAGCAGTACTTC
TRBV27	TRBJ2-1	NA	NA	CASSVLGRVGNEQFF	TGTGCCAGCAGTGTACTAGGCCGTGTCGGCAATGAGCAGTTCTTC
TRBV11-2	TRBJ1-2	NA	TRBD1	CASSLDFGQGNYGYTF	TGTGCCAGCAGCTTAGATTTCGGACAGGGGAACTATGGCTACACCTTC